Each of the 21 T cell receptor beta chains below was sequenced from the same sample in a study of blood T cell repertoires in COVID-19. Here immunoSEQ multiplex PCR was the method, and the copy in TCRdb shows in-frame clones only, minus some. The sample carries some 150,000 clones, around 78% recorded once. Source material: PBMCs or T cells enriched from blood (not recorded which). The source is a woman aged 45-59 years who had recovered from COVID-19.

The rearrangement uses TRBV21-1 and TRBJ1-3. TRBV21-1 is labeled a pseudogene. The CDR3 is 16 amino acids. As DNA, the CDR3 is TGTGCCAGCAGCAAAGATGGACTTTACTCTGGAAACACCATATATTTT. The encoded protein is CASSKDGLYSGNTIYF.

This rearrangement joins TRBV9 to TRBJ1-3; D is unresolved. The length of the CDR3 is 16 residues. The V and J ends lost 1 base and 1 base respectively, with 12 bases between them. CDR1 is SGDLS and CDR2 is YYNGEE in the germline V gene. The CDR3, as DNA: TGTGCCAGCAGCGTATCGGTCGGAGAATCTGGAAACACCATATATTTT. Its translation: CASSVSVGESGNTIYF.

The chain combines TRBV6-6 with TRBJ1-2; D unclear. V lost 7 bases and J 2 bases, leaving 17 bases between the germline ends. The CDR3 is 15 residues long. CDR1 MNHNY and CDR2 SVGAGI come from the germline V gene (reference sequence). The CDR3 DNA sequence: TGTGCCAGCACCCCGGGTCTCCCGGCGAACTATGGCTACACCTTC. Its protein is CASTPGLPANYGYTF.

The CDR3 DNA sequence: TGTGCCAGCAGCTTATTCGACAGTAACACTGAAGCTTTCTTT. Amino acid sequence: CASSLFDSNTEAFF. This chain links TRBV7-9 with TRBJ1-1; a possible D gene is TRBD1 (5 bases). Germline loops: CDR1 SEHNR, CDR2 FQNEAQ (reference sequence). CDR3 length: 14 residues. V lost 2 bases, J lost 2 bases, and 9 bases lay in between. Complete variable domain (other parts from reference TRBV7-9 and TRBJ1-1): DTGVSQNPRHKITKRGQNVTFRCDPISEHNRLYWYRQTLGQGPEFLTYFQNEAQLEKSRLLSDRFSAERPKGSFSTLEIQRTEQGDSAMYLCASSLFDSNTEAFFGQGTRLTVV.

The CDR3 DNA follows: TGCAGCGCTGGGCGCACAGATACGCAGTATTTT. Protein sequence: CSAGRTDTQYF. J is TRBJ2-3 and V is TRBV29-1; no definite D call. Trimming shortened V by 7 bases and J by 1 base, and 6 bases separated the two germline ends. This CDR3 is 11 amino acids long. Germline-derived CDR1 and CDR2 are SQVTM and ANQGSEA.

This chain uses TRBV30 with TRBJ2-5; 7 nucleotides align to TRBD1. Per germline, CDR1 GTSNPN and CDR2 SVGIG (reference sequence). The V and J ends lost 0 bases and 4 bases, in that order; junction bases with no gene match: 8. This CDR3 is built from 15 residues. DNA of the CDR3: TGTGCCTGGAGTGTGGGGACAGCGTCTAGAGAGACCCAGTACTTC. The encoded protein is CAWSVGTASRETQYF.

A single count supports this clone. This chain connects TRBV7-2 to TRBJ2-5; TRBD1 is a possible D gene (6 bases). Per germline, CDR1 SGHTA and CDR2 FQGNSA. This CDR3 spans 16 amino acids. Trimming pared 4 bases from V and 2 bases from J, leaving 17 bases between. CDR3 sequence reads: CASSSGTRTYQETQYF. DNA for the CDR3: TGTGCCAGCAGCTCGGGGACACGTACCTATCAAGAGACCCAGTACTTC.

The V gene is TRBV25-1, the J gene TRBJ1-1; D is possibly TRBD1 (5 bases). V was trimmed by 7 bases and J by 3 bases, leaving 15 bases between them. Germline CDR1 MGHDK, CDR2 SYGVNS. The length of the CDR3 is 14 residues. In DNA, the CDR3 is TGTGCCAGCAATCCGGGGGTCATCGACACTGAAGCTTTCTTT. It encodes CASNPGVIDTEAFF. The complete variable domain, with remaining parts taken from reference TRBV25-1 and TRBJ1-1, reads EADIYQTPRYLVIGTGKKITLECSQTMGHDKMYWYQQDPGMELHLIHYSYGVNSTEKGDLSSESTVSRIRTEHFPLTLESARPSHTSQYLCASNPGVIDTEAFFGQGTRLTVV.

The chain couples TRBV3-1 (or the pseudogene TRBV3-2) to TRBJ1-4, with no clear D. The CDR3 loop spans 12 amino acids. Trimming cost V 7 bases and J 8 bases, with 11 bases left between them. Per germline, CDR1 LGHDT and CDR2 YNNKEL (reference sequence). CDR3 coding DNA: TGTGCCAGCACCCGAGAGTCGGAAAAACTGTTTTTT. Protein sequence: CASTRESEKLFF.

This clone turned up a few times. The rearrangement links TRBV5-1 to TRBJ2-5, with 7 nucleotides matching TRBD1. V shed 0 bases and J 4 bases; nucleotides not matched to a gene: 6. Germline V gene lookup returns CDR1 SGHRS and CDR2 YFSETQ. CDR3 size: 15 residues. As DNA, the CDR3 is TGCGCCAGCAGCTTGGAACAGGGGTCGGGAGAGACCCAGTACTTC. Protein: CASSLEQGSGETQYF.

The chain joins TRBV27 to TRBJ2-2, with D unresolved. Germline CDR1 MNHEY, CDR2 SMNVEV (reference sequence). This CDR3 contains 13 residues. Deletions cut 4 bases from V and 4 bases from J, with 7 bases between. CDR3 region: CASSYQRTGELFF. The CDR3 DNA is TGTGCCAGCAGTTACCAGCGCACCGGGGAGCTGTTTTTT.

V is TRBV19 and J is TRBJ2-3; 10 bases are shared with TRBD2. The CDR3 sequence is 17 residues long. Unmatched junction bases numbered 11, after V lost 5 bases and J lost 3 bases. Germline loops: CDR1 LNHDA, CDR2 SQIVND (reference sequence). DNA of the CDR3: TGTGCCAGTAGTTCTACCCACCTAGCGGGAGCAACAGATACGCAGTATTTT. Its translation: CASSSTHLAGATDTQYF.

The CDR3 sequence: CASSLAGSRETQYF. The CDR3 coding sequence is TGTGCCAGCAGCTTGGCGGGGTCTAGAGAGACCCAGTACTTC. This chain joins TRBV5-8 and TRBJ2-5; D is possibly TRBD2 (5 bases). Germline values: CDR1 SGHTS, CDR2 YDEGEE. Trimming cost V 0 bases and J 4 bases, with 10 bases left between them. The CDR3 is 14 residues long.

J is TRBJ1-2 and V is TRBV7-2, with 11 bases identical to TRBD1. Unmatched junction bases numbered 5, after V lost 4 bases and J lost 7 bases. The CDR3 is made up of 14 amino acids. CDR1 SGHTA and CDR2 FQGNSA come from the germline V gene. The CDR3 nucleotides are TGTGCCAGCAGCTCGGGACAGGGGGTTGTTGGCTACACCTTC. It yields the protein CASSSGQGVVGYTF.

The chain joins TRBV5-6 to TRBJ2-3; D gene ambiguous. V was shortened by 2 bases and J by 7 bases, with 5 bases between the two germline ends. This CDR3 is 11 amino acids long. Germline V gives CDR1 SGHDT, CDR2 YYEEEE. The CDR3 region is CASSLTNTQYF. For the CDR3, the DNA is TGTGCCAGCAGCTTAACTAATACGCAGTATTTT.

This clone showed up just once. This rearrangement joins TRBV6-5 to TRBJ1-6, with D tentatively TRBD1 (5 bases). V dropped 6 bases and J dropped 14 bases, with 23 bases sitting between them. There are 15 residues in the CDR3. Germline V lookup: CDR1 MNHEY, CDR2 SVGAGI. CDR3 in DNA: TGTGCCAGCAGATTCAGACAGACCCAGCCTGTGGCCCTCCACTTT. Translated, it gives CASRFRQTQPVALHF.

The rearrangement uses TRBV19 and TRBJ1-3; no definite D call. The CDR3 runs 15 residues. The ends were cut back, 3 bases at V and 0 bases at J, with 9 bases in the middle. Germline values: CDR1 LNHDA, CDR2 SQIVND (reference sequence). In DNA form, the CDR3 reads TGTGCCAGTAGTATTTATAGCCTCTCTGGAAACACCATATATTTT. Translation gives CASSIYSLSGNTIYF.

The chain carries TRBV13 and TRBJ2-5, with TRBD2 as a possible D gene (5 bases). Trimming removed 5 bases at V and 5 bases at J, with 12 bases between. Germline V gene lookup returns CDR1 PRHDT and CDR2 FYEKMQ (reference sequence). CDR3 length: 13 amino acids. As DNA, the CDR3 is TGTGCCAGCAGCCCCCGCCGAGGGGAGACCCAGTACTTC. This sequence encodes CASSPRRGETQYF.

The gene calls are TRBV2 and TRBJ1-2; possible D gene TRBD1, 6 bases. Trimming stripped 6 bases from V and 7 bases from J, with 12 bases between. The germline gives CDR1 SNHLY, CDR2 FYNNEI. The CDR3 spans 12 residues. Here the CDR3 reads CASSSQGSGYTF. CDR3 nucleotide sequence: TGTGCCAGCAGCTCTCAGGGGTCTGGCTACACCTTC.

The rearrangement uses TRBV18 and TRBJ1-3, with D unresolved. Germline V gene data show CDR1 as KGHSH and CDR2 as LQKENI. Trimming removed 0 bases at V and 0 bases at J, with 6 bases between. The CDR3 has 15 residues. The CDR3 loop is CASSPPARSGNTIYF. Here the CDR3 DNA reads TGTGCCAGCTCACCACCAGCCCGCTCTGGAAACACCATATATTTT.

The chain combines TRBV7-3 with TRBJ2-4; 11 bases match TRBD2. Germline CDR1 SGHTA, CDR2 FQGTGA. V lost 5 bases and J lost 7; bases outside the gene matches: 7. The CDR3 has 15 residues. The CDR3 DNA is TGTGCCAGCAGCGATAGCGGGGGGGATTGGAACATTCAGTACTTC. It encodes CASSDSGGDWNIQYF. Drawing the rest from reference TRBV7-3 and TRBJ2-4, the complete variable domain is GAGVSQTPSNKVTEKGKYVELRCDPISGHTALYWYRQSLGQGPEFLIYFQGTGAADDSGLPNDRFFAVRPEGSVSTLKIQRTERGDSAVYLCASSDSGGDWNIQYFGAGTRLSVL.